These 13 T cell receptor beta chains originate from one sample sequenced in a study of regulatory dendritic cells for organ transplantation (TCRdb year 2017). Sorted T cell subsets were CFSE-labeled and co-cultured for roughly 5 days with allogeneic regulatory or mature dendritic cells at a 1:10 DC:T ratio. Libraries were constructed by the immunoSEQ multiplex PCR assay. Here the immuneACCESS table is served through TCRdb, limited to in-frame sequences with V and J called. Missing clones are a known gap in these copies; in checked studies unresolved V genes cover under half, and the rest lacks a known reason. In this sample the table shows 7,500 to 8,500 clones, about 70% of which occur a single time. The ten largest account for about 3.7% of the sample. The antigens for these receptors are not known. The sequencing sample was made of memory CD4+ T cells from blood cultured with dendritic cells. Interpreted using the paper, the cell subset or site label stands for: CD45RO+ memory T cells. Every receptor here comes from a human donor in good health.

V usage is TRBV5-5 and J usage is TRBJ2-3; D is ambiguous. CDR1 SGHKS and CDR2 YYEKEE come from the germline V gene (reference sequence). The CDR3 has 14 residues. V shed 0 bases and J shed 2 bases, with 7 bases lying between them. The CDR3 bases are TGTGCCAGCAGCTTGGCACAGAACACAGATACGCAGTATTTT. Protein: CASSLAQNTDTQYF.

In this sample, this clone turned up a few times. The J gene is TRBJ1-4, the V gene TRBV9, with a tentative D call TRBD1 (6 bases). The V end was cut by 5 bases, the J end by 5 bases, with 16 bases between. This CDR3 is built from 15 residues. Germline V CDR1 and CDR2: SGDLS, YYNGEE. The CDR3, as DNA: TGTGCCAGCAGTGCCCCGGGGGGCCCCAATGAAAAACTGTTTTTT. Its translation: CASSAPGGPNEKLFF.

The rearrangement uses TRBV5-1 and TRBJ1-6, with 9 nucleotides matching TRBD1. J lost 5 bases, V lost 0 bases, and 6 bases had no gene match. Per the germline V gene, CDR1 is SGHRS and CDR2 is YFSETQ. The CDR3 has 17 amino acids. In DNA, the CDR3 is TGCGCCAGCAGCTTGGCACTAGGGACAGGGAATAATTCACCCCTCCACTTT. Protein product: CASSLALGTGNNSPLHF. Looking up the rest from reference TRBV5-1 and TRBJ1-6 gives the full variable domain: KAGVTQTPRYLIKTRGQQVTLSCSPISGHRSVSWYQQTPGQGLQFLFEYFSETQRNKGNFPGRFSGRQFSNSRSEMNVSTLELGDSALYLCASSLALGTGNNSPLHFGNGTRLTVT.

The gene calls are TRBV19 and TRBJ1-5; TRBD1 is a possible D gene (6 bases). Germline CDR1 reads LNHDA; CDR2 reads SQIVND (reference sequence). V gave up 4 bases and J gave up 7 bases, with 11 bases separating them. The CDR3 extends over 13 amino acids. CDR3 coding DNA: TGTGCCAGTAGTACCCAGGGGACCCAGCCCCAGCATTTT. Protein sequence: CASSTQGTQPQHF.

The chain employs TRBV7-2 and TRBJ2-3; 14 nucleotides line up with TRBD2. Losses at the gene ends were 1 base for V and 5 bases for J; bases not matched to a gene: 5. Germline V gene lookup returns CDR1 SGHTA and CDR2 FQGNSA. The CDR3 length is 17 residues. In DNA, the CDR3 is TGTGCCAGCAGCTTAGAGTGGACTAGCGGGGGGCTAGATACGCAGTATTTT. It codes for CASSLEWTSGGLDTQYF. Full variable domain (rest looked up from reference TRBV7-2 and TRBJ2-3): GAGVSQSPSNKVTEKGKDVELRCDPISGHTALYWYRQSLGQGLEFLIYFQGNSAPDKSGLPSDRFSAERTGGSVSTLTIQRTQQEDSAVYLCASSLEWTSGGLDTQYFGPGTRLTVL.

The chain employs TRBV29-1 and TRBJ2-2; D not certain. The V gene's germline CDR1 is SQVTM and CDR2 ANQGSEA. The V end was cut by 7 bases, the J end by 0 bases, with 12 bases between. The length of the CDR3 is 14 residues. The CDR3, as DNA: TGCAGCGCTCAAGGAGTTGCGAACACCGGGGAGCTGTTTTTT. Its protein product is CSAQGVANTGELFF.

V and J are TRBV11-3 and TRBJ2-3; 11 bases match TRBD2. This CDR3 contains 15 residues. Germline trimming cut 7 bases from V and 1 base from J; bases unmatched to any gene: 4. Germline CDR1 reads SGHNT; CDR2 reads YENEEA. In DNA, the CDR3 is TGTGCCAGCAACAAGGGACTAGCGGGCACAGATACGCAGTATTTT. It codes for CASNKGLAGTDTQYF.

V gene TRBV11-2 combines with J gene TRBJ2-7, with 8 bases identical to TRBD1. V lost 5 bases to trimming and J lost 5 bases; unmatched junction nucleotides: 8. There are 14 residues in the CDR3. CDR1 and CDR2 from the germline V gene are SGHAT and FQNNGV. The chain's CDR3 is CASSLDRGRNEQYF. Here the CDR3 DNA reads TGTGCCAGCAGCCTCGACAGGGGTCGGAACGAGCAGTACTTC. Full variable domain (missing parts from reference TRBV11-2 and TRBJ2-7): EAGVAQSPRYKIIEKRQSVAFWCNPISGHATLYWYQQILGQGPKLLIQFQNNGVVDDSQLPKDRFSAERLKGVDSTLKIQPAKLEDSAVYLCASSLDRGRNEQYFGPGTRLTVT.

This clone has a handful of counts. The CDR3 DNA follows: TGTGCCAGTAGGAGCCTTAGCGGGGGCTACAATGAGCAGTTCTTC. Translation gives CASRSLSGGYNEQFF. The V gene is TRBV19, the J gene TRBJ2-1, with 9 bases lining up with TRBD2. The germline V gene encodes CDR1 LNHDA and CDR2 SQIVND (reference sequence). V gave up 6 bases and J gave up 3 bases; unmatched junction bases: 6. CDR3 size: 15 residues.

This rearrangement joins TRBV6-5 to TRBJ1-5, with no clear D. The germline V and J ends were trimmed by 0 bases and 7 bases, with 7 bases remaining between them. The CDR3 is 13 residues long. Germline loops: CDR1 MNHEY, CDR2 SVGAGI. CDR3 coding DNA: TGTGCCAGCAGTTACTCGACCGGGCAGCCCCAGCATTTT. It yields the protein CASSYSTGQPQHF.

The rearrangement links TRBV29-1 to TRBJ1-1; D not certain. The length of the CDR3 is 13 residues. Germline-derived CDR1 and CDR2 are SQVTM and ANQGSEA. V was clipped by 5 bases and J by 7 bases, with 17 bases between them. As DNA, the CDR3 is TGCAGCGTTTGTGAACAGCCAACAAGTGAAGCTTTCTTT. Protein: CSVCEQPTSEAFF. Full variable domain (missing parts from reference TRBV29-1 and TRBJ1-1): SAVISQKPSRDICQRGTSLTIQCQVDSQVTMMFWYRQQPGQSLTLIATANQGSEATYESGFVIDKFPISRPNLTFSTLTVSNMSPEDSSIYLCSVCEQPTSEAFFGQGTRLTVV.

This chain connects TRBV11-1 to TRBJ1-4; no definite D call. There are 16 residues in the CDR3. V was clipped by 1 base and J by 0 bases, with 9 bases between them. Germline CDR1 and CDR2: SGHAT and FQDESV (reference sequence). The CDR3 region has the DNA TGTGCCAGCAGCTTAGTTTCGGGGACAACTAATGAAAAACTGTTTTTT. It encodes CASSLVSGTTNEKLFF.

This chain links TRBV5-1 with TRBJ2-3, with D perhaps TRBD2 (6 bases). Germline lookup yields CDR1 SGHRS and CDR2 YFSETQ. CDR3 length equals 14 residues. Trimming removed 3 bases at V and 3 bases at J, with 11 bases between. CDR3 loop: CASSSGLITDTQYF. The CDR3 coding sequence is TGCGCCAGCAGCTCGGGACTTATAACAGATACGCAGTATTTT.